These T cell receptor beta chains were read from a single sample in a study of blood T cell repertoires in COVID-19. The data were produced by immunoSEQ multiplex PCR, yet TCRdb's version contains in-frame clones alone and is incomplete. The repertoire has about 200,000 clones, 80% of them found once; the top ten carry roughly 5%. The material sequenced was peripheral blood. These receptors were taken from a human donor in a cohort sampled during active COVID-19. Both conserved end residues are part of each CDR3. The D gene is left open where the match is weak. Size is omitted from some rows. Given values are once, few, many or a class for expanded clones.

TRBJ1-5 NA TRBV6-5 NA TGTGCCAGCGCTGCGGGGTTTGTACAGCCCCAGCATTTT CASAAGFVQPQHF
TRBJ2-7 NA TRBV27 NA TGTGCCACCCGGACGGCCGGGGGCGAGCAGTACTTC CATRTAGGEQYF
TRBJ1-5 NA TRBV4-1 NA TGCGCCAGCAGCCAAGGAGACGGGACTCCCCTAGGGAATCAGCCCCAGCATTTT CASSQGDGTPLGNQPQHF
TRBJ2-3 NA TRBV6-6 NA TGTGCCAGCGAGAGGACTAGCACAGATACGCAGTATTTT CASERTSTDTQYF
TRBJ2-7 NA TRBV30 TRBD2 TGTGCCTGGACTCGCGGGAGGGCCGGGACCTACGAGCAGTACTTC CAWTRGRAGTYEQYF
TRBJ2-3 NA TRBV7-2 TRBD2 TGTGCCAGCAGCTCTAGCGGGAGCAGGGGAGATACGCAGTATTTT CASSSSGSRGDTQYF
TRBJ1-1 NA TRBV19 TRBD1 TGTGCCAGTAGTCGACTTAACAGGGGGCAAAGGACTGAAGCTTTCTTT CASSRLNRGQRTEAFF
TRBJ2-7 NA TRBV28 NA TGTGCCAGCAGTTCCATCCCATGGGGCGTTACCTACGAGCAGTACTTC CASSSIPWGVTYEQYF
TRBJ2-7 NA TRBV7-8 TRBD2 TGTGCCAGCAGCTTAGCCCCCGGGTTAGCGGGGCCCTACGAGCAGTACTTC CASSLAPGLAGPYEQYF
TRBJ2-1 NA TRBV5-4 TRBD2 TGTGCCAGCAGGGGGACTAGCGGGACCCGTGGTGGGTACAATGAGCAGTTCTTC CASRGTSGTRGGYNEQFF
TRBJ2-7 NA TRBV4-1 TRBD2 TGCGCCAGCAGCCAAGAGCCTAGCGGGACCTACGAGCAGTACTTC CASSQEPSGTYEQYF
TRBJ2-7 NA TRBV30 TRBD2 TGTGCCTGGAGTGGAGCGGGAGGGCCCGCGCAGTACTTC CAWSGAGGPAQYF
TRBJ1-5 NA TRBV28 TRBD1 TGTGCCAGCAGTCCGGGACAGGGGAACAATCAGCCCCAGCATTTT CASSPGQGNNQPQHF
TRBJ1-1 NA TRBV6-5 NA TGTGCCAGCAGTTACTCATCCAGGCTTATTGAAGCTTTCTTT CASSYSSRLIEAFF
TRBJ1-5 NA TRBV4-3 NA TGCGCCAGCAGCCAAGACAGGGGCAATCAGCCCCAGCATTTT CASSQDRGNQPQHF
TRBJ1-4 NA TRBV7-9 NA TGTGCCAGCAGCTCATTGGGGACTGGAAATGAAAAACTGTTTTTT CASSSLGTGNEKLFF
TRBJ2-2 NA TRBV24-1 NA TGTGCCACCGCGCGACTAGGGTCGGACGGGGAGCTGTTTTTT CATARLGSDGELFF
TRBJ2-6 once TRBV18 TRBD1 TGTGCCAGCTCAGGACAGGGGGCTGGTGGGGCCAACGTCCTGACTTTC CASSGQGAGGANVLTF
TRBJ2-6 NA TRBV4-3 TRBD1 TGCGCCAGCAGCCAAGGACAGGGGGTAGCTGGGGCCAACGTCCTGACTTTC CASSQGQGVAGANVLTF
TRBJ2-7 few TRBV28 TRBD2 TGTGCCAGCAGTCTACACCGGGGGGCCTACGAGCAGTACTTC CASSLHRGAYEQYF
TRBJ1-5 NA TRBV15 TRBD1 TGTGCCACCAGCAGAGCGGGGACAGGGGGGAATCAGCCCCAGCATTTT CATSRAGTGGNQPQHF
TRBJ2-7 once TRBV21-1 NA TGTGCCAGCAGCAAAAGGATTGCGGGAGCCAGGACCTACGAGCAGTACTTC CASSKRIAGARTYEQYF
TRBJ1-1 once TRBV5-1 NA TGCGCCAGCAGCGAGGGGGTCGGCACTGAAGCTTTCTTT CASSEGVGTEAFF
TRBJ2-7 NA TRBV29-1 TRBD2 TGCAGCGTTTTAAGCGGGAGGGCCAAGGAGCAGTACTTC CSVLSGRAKEQYF
TRBJ1-2 NA TRBV25-1 TRBD1 TGTGCCAGCAGTGAATCTGGGACAGTTAACTATGGCTACACCTTC CASSESGTVNYGYTF
TRBJ2-5 NA TRBV27 TRBD1 TGTGCCAGCTCGGACAGGGCCCCCCAAGAGACCCAGTACTTC CASSDRAPQETQYF
TRBJ2-2 NA TRBV6-2/TRBV6-3 NA TGTGCCAGCAGTTCCATAGACCGGAGATGGACCGGGGAGCTGTTTTTT CASSSIDRRWTGELFF
TRBJ2-5 NA TRBV27 NA TGTGCCAGCAGATTCAGGTGGGGCGAGACCCAGTACTTC CASRFRWGETQYF
TRBJ2-1 NA TRBV6-2/TRBV6-3 TRBD1 TGTGCCAGCAGTTACCCACTGGGGACAGGGGGATACAATGAGCAGTTCTTC CASSYPLGTGGYNEQFF
TRBJ2-7 few TRBV4-3 NA TGCGCCAGCAGCCAAGGTCCAGGCTACGAGCAGTACTTC CASSQGPGYEQYF
TRBJ2-7 few TRBV18 TRBD2 TGTGCCAGCTCACCCGGGACTAGCGGGATATCCCAAGAGCAGTACTTC CASSPGTSGISQEQYF
TRBJ2-5 NA TRBV18 NA TGTGCCAGCTCACCATCCCAGGGGCGAGTTCAAGAGACCCAGTACTTC CASSPSQGRVQETQYF
TRBJ1-1 NA TRBV5-1 NA TGCGCCAGCAGCCTGTCCCCTCCGAACACTGAAGCTTTCTTT CASSLSPPNTEAFF
TRBJ2-7 once TRBV28 NA TGTGCCAGCAGTTTGACAAACAGGGGAGGTCGCTACGAGCAGTACTTC CASSLTNRGGRYEQYF
TRBJ1-5 NA TRBV29-1 NA TGCAGCGCCTCACGCGGGGGCGCGGGTCAGCCCCAGCATTTT CSASRGGAGQPQHF
TRBJ2-3 NA TRBV11-3 NA TGTGCCAGCAGCTTAGGCGGGGGCACAGATACGCAGTATTTT CASSLGGGTDTQYF
TRBJ1-4 NA TRBV6-5 TRBD1 TGTGCCAGCAGTTTGGACAGGGAAGTCGAAAAACTGTTTTTT CASSLDREVEKLFF
TRBJ2-7 few TRBV19 TRBD1 TGTGCCAGTAGGGGGACAGGGGTTTACGAGCAGTACTTC CASRGTGVYEQYF
TRBJ2-7 few TRBV28 NA TGTGCCAGCAGATTCCGGGACTCCTACGAGCAGTACTTC CASRFRDSYEQYF
TRBJ2-1 NA TRBV6-2/TRBV6-3 NA TGTGCCAGCAGTTACTCGGGAGCGGGTGAGCAGTTCTTC CASSYSGAGEQFF